This TCR beta chain was captured by sequencing in a study of cytomegalovirus exposure and HLA in healthy donors listed by TCRdb under 2017. About the study as a whole: The 500 to 800 repertoires of the first cohort and the 120 validation repertoires were produced on the same platform, according to a later analysis. The study aimed to test whether cataloging public T cell receptors could reveal signatures of past pathogen exposure. Along with the roughly 670-subject first cohort, a separate validation cohort of over 90 different subjects was used. The study combined high-throughput TCR immunosequencing, statistical association of individual TCRs with disease status, and machine learning to predict cytomegalovirus infection status.

Comments on this clone: Its antigen is still unknown. No clone much larger than this one lies a single base away; base qualities are absent.

The donors were included in the validation cohort of 120 subjects, a group kept apart from the 666-subject first cohort. The junction shows trimming of 1 base on V and 0 bases on J, plus 7 bases between the germline ends. The germline V gene (reference sequence) yields LNHDA for CDR1 and SQIVND for CDR2. Including cysteine and phenylalanine, the CDR3 has 14 amino acids. Kept here is only the CDR3 DNA, which spans 42 bases and is read in frame from base 1. What the authors observed across the whole study: Cytomegalovirus status was reported to be diagnosed by the classifier with high specificity and sensitivity in both the original and validation cohorts. Three of the identified cytomegalovirus-associated TCR beta chains were confirmed in vitro to be specific for cytomegalovirus antigens. Most TCR sequences were seen in very few donors, while some public TCRs were found in many individuals. The authors suggested that the approach could potentially be extended to other disease states and immunological phenotypes. Of the cluster scores, 85% to 95% were above 0 in a later analysis, which found that TCRs clustered in the first cohort also tended to co-occur in the 95 to 150 validation repertoires. A later analysis lacked HLA typing for the validation cohort, so it scored co-occurrence in that cohort across all 120 or so repertoires. A total of 150 or so TCR beta chains were listed by the study as associated with cytomegalovirus.

Library method: the immunoSEQ multiplex PCR assay. In the source study's methods: A statistical classification framework was built to diagnose cytomegalovirus status from the catalog of TCR beta chain sequences. TCRdb's version of the immuneACCESS table is confined to in-frame rearrangements and falls short of the full clone set. An unresolved V gene accounts for under half of the shortfall where checked; the remainder is of unknown origin. V and J calls and clone size are given by that table; D and trimming were obtained from the DNA. In all, the sample holds 110,000 or so clones, and about nine tenths of those were seen once. The ten top clones hold about 4.2% of the sample.

This TCR was sampled from a man aged 18 to 29 in good health and CMV-seropositive. The chain is assembled from TRBV19 and TRBJ2-7, with the D gene not clear enough to name. Material for sequencing was PBMCs. The CDR3 loop reads CASSIGASSYEQYF. The sequence in DNA is TGTGCCAGTAGTATAGGGGCCAGCTCCTACGAGCAGTACTTC. Where the CDR3 stops, the reference TRBV19 and TRBJ2-7 genes take over; the full variable domain is DGGITQSPKYLFRKEGQNVTLSCEQNLNHDAMYWYRQDPGQGLRLIYYSQIVNDFQKGDIAEGYSVSREKKESFPLTVTSAQKNPTAFYLCASSIGASSYEQYFGPGTRLTVT.